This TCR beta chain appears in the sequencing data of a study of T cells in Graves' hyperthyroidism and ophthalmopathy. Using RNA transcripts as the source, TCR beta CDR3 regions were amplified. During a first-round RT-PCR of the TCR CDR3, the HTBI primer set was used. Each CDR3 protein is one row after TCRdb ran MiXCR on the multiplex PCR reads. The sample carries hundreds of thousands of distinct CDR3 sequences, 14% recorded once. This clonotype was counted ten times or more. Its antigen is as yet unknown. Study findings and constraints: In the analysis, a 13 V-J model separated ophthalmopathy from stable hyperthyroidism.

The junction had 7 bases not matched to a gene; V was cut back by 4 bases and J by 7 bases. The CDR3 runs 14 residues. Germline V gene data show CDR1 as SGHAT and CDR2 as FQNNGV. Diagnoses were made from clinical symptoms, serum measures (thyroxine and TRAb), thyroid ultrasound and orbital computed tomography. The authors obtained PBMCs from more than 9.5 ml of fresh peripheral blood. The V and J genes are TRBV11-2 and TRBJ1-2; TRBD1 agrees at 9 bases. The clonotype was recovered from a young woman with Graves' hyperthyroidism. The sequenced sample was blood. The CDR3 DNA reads TGTGCCAGCAGCTCACTCAGGACAGGGGTTGGCTACACCTTC. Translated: CASSSLRTGVGYTF.